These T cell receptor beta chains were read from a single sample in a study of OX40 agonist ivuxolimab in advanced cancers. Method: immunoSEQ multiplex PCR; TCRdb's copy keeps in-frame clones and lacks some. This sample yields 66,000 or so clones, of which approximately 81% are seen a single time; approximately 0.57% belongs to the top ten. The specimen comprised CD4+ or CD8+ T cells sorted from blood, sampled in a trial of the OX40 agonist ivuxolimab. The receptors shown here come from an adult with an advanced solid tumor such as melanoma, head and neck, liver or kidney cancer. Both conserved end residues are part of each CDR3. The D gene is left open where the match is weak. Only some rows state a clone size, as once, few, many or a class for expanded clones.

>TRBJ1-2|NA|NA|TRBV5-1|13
CASSLGSNYGYTF
TGCGCCAGCAGCCTCGGGAGTAACTATGGCTACACCTTC
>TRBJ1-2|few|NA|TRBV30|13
CAWTRDRPYGYTF
TGTGCCTGGACCAGGGACCGACCCTATGGCTACACCTTC
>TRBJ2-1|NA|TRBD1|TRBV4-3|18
CASSQFFRGQGRSGEQFF
TGCGCCAGCAGCCAATTTTTCCGCGGACAGGGGAGATCGGGTGAGCAGTTCTTC
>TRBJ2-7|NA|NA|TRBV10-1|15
CASSVTESATYEQYF
TGCGCCAGCAGTGTAACCGAAAGTGCCACCTACGAGCAGTACTTC
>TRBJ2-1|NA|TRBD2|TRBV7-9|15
CASSPAGAGYNEQFF
TGTGCCAGCAGTCCGGCGGGAGCTGGCTACAATGAGCAGTTCTTC
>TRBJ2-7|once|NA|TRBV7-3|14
CASSLMSGDYEQYF
TGTGCCAGCAGCTTAATGTCCGGGGACTACGAGCAGTACTTC
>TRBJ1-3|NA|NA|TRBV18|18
CASSPTRPDGSSGNTIYF
TGTGCCAGCTCACCAACTCGACCGGACGGCAGCTCTGGAAACACCATATATTTT
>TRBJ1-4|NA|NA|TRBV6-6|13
CASSSVDLQMLFF
TGTGCCAGCAGCTCAGTGGACCTCCAGATGCTGTTTTTT
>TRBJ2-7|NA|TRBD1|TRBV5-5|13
CASGVPGGYEQYF
TGTGCCAGCGGGGTCCCAGGGGGCTACGAGCAGTACTTC
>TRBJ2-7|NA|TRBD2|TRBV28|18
CASSPFFSSGRAVYEQYF
TGTGCCAGCAGTCCATTCTTTTCTAGCGGGAGGGCCGTATACGAGCAGTACTTC
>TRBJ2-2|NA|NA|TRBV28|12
CASGSGTGELFF
TGTGCCAGCGGAAGCGGAACCGGGGAGCTGTTTTTT
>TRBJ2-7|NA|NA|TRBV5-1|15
CASSLAIGLRYEQYF
TGCGCCAGCAGCTTGGCCATAGGGCTCAGGTACGAGCAGTACTTC
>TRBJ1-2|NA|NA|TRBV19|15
CASSAYRAGSIGYTF
TGTGCCAGTAGTGCCTATCGTGCAGGGTCAATCGGCTACACCTTC
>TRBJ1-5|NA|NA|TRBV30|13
CAWTDGSNQPQHF
TGTGCCTGGACCGACGGTAGCAATCAGCCCCAGCATTTT
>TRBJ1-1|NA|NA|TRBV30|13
CAWRDNDNTEAFF
TGTGCCTGGAGGGACAACGATAACACTGAAGCTTTCTTT
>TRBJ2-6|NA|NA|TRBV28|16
CASVQSPWTGANVLTF
TGTGCCAGCGTGCAGTCCCCATGGACTGGGGCCAACGTCCTGACTTTC
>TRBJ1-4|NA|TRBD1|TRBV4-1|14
CASRDRVGVEKLFF
TGCGCCAGCAGGGACAGGGTGGGGGTTGAAAAACTGTTTTTT
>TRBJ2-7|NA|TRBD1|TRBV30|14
CAWSPGQGAFEQYF
TGTGCCTGGAGTCCCGGACAGGGGGCGTTTGAGCAGTACTTC
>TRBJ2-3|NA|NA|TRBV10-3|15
CAISERTISTDTQYF
TGTGCCATCAGTGAGAGGACTATTAGCACAGATACGCAGTATTTT
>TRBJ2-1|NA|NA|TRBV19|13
CASSGRILNEQFF
TGTGCCAGTAGTGGTAGGATCCTCAATGAGCAGTTCTTC
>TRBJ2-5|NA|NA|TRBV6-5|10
CASSYSPQYF
TGTGCCAGCAGTTACTCGCCTCAGTACTTC
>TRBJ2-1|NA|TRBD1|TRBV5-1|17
CASSLSIGQGSYNEQFF
TGCGCCAGCAGCTTGAGCATAGGACAGGGATCCTACAATGAGCAGTTCTTC
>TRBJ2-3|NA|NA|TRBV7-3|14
CASSPGRGPDTQYF
TGTGCCAGCAGTCCAGGCCGGGGGCCAGATACGCAGTATTTT